This T cell receptor beta chain was identified during a study of shared clonotypes between healthy human individuals. The CDR3 is made up of 17 amino acids. V shed 4 bases and J 1 base; nucleotides not matched to a gene: 10. Germline CDR1 SGDLS, CDR2 YYNGEE. The authors split each subset's genomic DNA evenly across several immunoSEQ plates. Repertoires were generated with immunoSEQ multiplex PCR, while TCRdb's copy carries only in-frame clones and drops some. This sample has about 2.1 million clones, with roughly 93% found just once. CD45RO-negative cells were positively selected for CCR7, leaving out terminally differentiated effector memory CD45RA+ cells.

The gene calls are TRBV9 and TRBJ2-2, with TRBD1 identical over 7 bases. This sequence originates from a man between 18 and 29 years old in good health. Some clones in this sample may be carry-over from other donors' samples. The sample comprised naive CD8+ T cells from PBMCs. CDR3 sequence (DNA): TGTGCCAGCAGCATCACTCCCGGGGACAGGAACACCGGGGAGCTGTTTTTT. Translation: CASSITPGDRNTGELFF.